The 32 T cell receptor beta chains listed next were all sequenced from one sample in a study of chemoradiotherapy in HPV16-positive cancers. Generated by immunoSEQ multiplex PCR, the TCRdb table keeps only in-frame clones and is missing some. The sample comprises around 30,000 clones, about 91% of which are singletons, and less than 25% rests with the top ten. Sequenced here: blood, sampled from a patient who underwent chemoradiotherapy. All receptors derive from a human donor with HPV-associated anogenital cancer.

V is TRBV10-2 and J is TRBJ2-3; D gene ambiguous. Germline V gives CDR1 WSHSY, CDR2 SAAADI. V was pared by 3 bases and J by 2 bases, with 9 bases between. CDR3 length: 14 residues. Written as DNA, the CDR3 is TGCGCCAGCAGTGAAGCCCTAACCACAGATACGCAGTATTTT. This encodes CASSEALTTDTQYF.

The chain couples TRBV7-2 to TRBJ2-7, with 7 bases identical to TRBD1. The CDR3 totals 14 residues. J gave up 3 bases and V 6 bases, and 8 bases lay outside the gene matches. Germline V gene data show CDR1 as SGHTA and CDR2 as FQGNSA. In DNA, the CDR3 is TGTGCCAGCAGACAGGGACAGCAAGACTACGAGCAGTACTTC. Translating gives CASRQGQQDYEQYF.

CDR3 bases: TGTGCCACCAGCACTCCCTTTCGGGGGGCGAAAGGAAACACCATATATTTT. Its protein product is CATSTPFRGAKGNTIYF. J is TRBJ1-3 and V is TRBV15, with a tentative D call TRBD1 (6 bases). The CDR3 is 17 residues long. V was cut by 4 bases and J by 4 bases, with 20 bases left in between. The germline V gene has CDR1 LNHNV and CDR2 YYDKDF (reference sequence).

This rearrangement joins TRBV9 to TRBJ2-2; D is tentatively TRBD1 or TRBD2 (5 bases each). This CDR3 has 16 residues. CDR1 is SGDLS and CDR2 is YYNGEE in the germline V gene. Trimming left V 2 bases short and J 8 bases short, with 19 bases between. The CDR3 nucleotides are TGTGCCAGCAGCGTGGGGGAGATAGGACGGGGAGGGGAGCTGTTTTTT. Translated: CASSVGEIGRGGELFF.

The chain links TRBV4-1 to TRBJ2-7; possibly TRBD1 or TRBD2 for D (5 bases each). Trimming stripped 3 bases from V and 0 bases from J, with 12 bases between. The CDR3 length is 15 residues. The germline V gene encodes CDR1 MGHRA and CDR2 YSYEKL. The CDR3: CASSHPWGSSYEQYF. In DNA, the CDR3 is TGCGCCAGCAGCCACCCTTGGGGGAGCTCCTACGAGCAGTACTTC.

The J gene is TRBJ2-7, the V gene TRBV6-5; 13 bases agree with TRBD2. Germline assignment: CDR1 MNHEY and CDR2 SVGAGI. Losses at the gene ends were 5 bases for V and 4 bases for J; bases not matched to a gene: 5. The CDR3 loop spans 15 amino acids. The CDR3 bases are TGTGCCAGCAGTGGTGGACTAGCGGGAGTTTACGAGCAGTACTTC. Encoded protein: CASSGGLAGVYEQYF.

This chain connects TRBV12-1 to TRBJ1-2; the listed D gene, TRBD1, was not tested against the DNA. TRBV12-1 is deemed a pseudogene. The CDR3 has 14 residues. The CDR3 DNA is TGTGCCAGCAGCTTAAAGGACAGTAACTATGGCTACACCTTC. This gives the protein CASSLKDSNYGYTF.

The CDR3 loop is CASSLPPLDTQYF. In DNA form, the CDR3 reads TGTGCCAGCAGTTTACCCCCCCTAGATACGCAGTATTTT. This chain uses TRBV28 with TRBJ2-3, with D hard to call. V was clipped by 2 bases and J by 5 bases, with 8 bases between them. The CDR3 contains 13 residues. CDR1 and CDR2 (germline): MDHEN, SYDVKM.

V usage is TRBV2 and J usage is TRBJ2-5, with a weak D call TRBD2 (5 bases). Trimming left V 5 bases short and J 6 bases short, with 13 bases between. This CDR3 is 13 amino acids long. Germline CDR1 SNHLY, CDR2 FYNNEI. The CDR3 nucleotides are TGTGCCAGCAGTAATACTAGGGATCAGACCCAGTACTTC. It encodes CASSNTRDQTQYF.

The CDR3 nucleotides read TGTGCCAGCAGTTACGGGAGTGAAGCTTTCTTT. Protein product: CASSYGSEAFF. The chain combines TRBV6-5 with TRBJ1-1; D not resolved. The V gene lost 2 bases and the J gene lost 7 bases, with 5 bases spanning the gap. The CDR3 consists of 11 residues. Germline V lookup: CDR1 MNHEY, CDR2 SVGAGI.

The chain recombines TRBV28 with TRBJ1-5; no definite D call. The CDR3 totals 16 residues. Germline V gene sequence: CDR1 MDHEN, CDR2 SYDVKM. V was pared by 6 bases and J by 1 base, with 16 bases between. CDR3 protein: CASSLYSGGSNQPQHF. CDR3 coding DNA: TGTGCCAGCAGCCTCTACTCCGGTGGGAGCAATCAGCCCCAGCATTTT.

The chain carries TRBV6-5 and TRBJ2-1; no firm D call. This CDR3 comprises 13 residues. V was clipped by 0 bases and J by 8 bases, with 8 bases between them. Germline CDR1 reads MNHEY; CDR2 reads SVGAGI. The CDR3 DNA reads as TGTGCCAGCAGTTACTCGAATGGGGATGAGCAGTTCTTC. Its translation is CASSYSNGDEQFF.

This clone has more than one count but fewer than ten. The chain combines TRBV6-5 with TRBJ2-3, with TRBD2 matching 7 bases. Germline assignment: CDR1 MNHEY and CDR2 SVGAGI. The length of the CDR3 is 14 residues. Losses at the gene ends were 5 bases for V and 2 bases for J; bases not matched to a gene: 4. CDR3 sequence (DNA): TGTGCCAGCAGTCGGGGAGGGAACACAGATACGCAGTATTTT. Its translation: CASSRGGNTDTQYF.

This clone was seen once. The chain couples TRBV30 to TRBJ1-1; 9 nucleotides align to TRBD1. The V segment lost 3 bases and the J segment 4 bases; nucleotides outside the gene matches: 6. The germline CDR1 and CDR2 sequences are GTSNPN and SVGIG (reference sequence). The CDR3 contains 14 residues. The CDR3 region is CAWRGGTGPTEAFF. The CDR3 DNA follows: TGTGCCTGGAGGGGTGGGACAGGGCCCACTGAAGCTTTCTTT.

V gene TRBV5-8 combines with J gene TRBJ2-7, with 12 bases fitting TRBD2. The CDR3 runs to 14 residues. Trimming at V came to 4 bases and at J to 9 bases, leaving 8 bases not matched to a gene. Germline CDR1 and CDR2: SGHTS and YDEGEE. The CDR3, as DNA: TGTGCCAGCAGCAAGGGACTAGCGGGTCTCGGGCAGTACTTC. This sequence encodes CASSKGLAGLGQYF.

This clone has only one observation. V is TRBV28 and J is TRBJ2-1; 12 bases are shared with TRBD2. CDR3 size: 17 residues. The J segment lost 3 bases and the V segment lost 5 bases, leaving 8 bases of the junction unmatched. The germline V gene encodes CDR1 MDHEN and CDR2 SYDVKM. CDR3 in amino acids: CASSERLAGDYYNEQFF. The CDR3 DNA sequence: TGTGCCAGCAGTGAAAGACTAGCGGGAGATTACTACAATGAGCAGTTCTTC.

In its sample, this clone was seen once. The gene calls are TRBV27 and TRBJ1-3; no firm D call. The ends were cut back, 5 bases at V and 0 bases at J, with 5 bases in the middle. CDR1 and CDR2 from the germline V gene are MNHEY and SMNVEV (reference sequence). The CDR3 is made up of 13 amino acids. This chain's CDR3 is CASSRLSGNTIYF. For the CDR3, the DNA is TGTGCCAGCAGTCGACTCTCTGGAAACACCATATATTTT.

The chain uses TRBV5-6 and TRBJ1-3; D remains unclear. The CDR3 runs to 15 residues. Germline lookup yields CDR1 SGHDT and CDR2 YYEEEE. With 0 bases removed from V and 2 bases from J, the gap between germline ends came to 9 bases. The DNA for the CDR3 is TGTGCCAGCAGCTTGGTGGGCATCACTGGAAACACCATATATTTT. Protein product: CASSLVGITGNTIYF.

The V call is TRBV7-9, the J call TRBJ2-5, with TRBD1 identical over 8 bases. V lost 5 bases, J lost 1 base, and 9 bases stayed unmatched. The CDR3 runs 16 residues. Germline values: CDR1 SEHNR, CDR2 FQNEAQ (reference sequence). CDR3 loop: CASSPRQGSPQETQYF. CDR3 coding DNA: TGTGCCAGCAGCCCCCGACAGGGGTCGCCCCAAGAGACCCAGTACTTC.

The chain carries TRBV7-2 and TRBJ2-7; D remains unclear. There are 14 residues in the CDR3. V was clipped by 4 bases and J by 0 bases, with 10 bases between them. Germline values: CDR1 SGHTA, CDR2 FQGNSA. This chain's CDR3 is CASSSGRSSYEQYF. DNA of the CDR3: TGTGCCAGCAGCTCCGGACGGAGCTCCTACGAGCAGTACTTC.

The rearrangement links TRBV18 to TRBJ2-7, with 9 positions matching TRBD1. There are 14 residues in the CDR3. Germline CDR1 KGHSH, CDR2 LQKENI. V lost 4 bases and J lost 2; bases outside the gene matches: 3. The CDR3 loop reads CASSRQGGPYEQYF. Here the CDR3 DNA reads TGTGCCAGCTCACGACAGGGGGGGCCCTACGAGCAGTACTTC.

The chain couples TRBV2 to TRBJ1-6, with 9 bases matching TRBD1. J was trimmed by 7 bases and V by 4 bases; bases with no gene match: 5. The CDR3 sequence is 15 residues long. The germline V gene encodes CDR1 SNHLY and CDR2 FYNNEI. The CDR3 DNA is TGTGCCAGCAGTGGACGCGGGACAGGGAATTCACCCCTCCACTTT. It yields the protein CASSGRGTGNSPLHF.

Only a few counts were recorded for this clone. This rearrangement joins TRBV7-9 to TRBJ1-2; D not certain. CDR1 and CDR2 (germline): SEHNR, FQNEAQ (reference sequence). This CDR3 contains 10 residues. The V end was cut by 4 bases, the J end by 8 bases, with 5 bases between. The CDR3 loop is CASSSLGYTF. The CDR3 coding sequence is TGTGCCAGCAGCTCCTTAGGCTACACCTTC.

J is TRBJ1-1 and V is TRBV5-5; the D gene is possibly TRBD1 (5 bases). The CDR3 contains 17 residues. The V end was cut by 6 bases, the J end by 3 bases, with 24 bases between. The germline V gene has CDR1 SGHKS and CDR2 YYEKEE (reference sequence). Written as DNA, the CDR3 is TGTGCCAGCACCTCCACCCCTCCGGGACCGATGCACACTGAAGCTTTCTTT. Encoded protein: CASTSTPPGPMHTEAFF.

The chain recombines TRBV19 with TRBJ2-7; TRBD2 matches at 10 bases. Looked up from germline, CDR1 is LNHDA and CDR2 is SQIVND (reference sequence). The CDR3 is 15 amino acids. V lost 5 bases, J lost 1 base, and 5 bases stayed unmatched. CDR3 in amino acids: CASSPGTSASYEQYF. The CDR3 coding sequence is TGTGCCAGTAGTCCCGGGACTAGCGCATCCTACGAGCAGTACTTC.

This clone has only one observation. The CDR3 DNA is TGTGCCAGCAGCTTTTCCAGGGAGGAGACCCAGTACTTC. As protein: CASSFSREETQYF. The chain carries TRBV11-2 and TRBJ2-5; possibly TRBD1 or TRBD2 for D (5 bases each). From germline, CDR1 is SGHAT and CDR2 FQNNGV. The CDR3 is 13 residues long. Trimming removed 3 bases from V and 5 bases from J, with 10 bases in between.

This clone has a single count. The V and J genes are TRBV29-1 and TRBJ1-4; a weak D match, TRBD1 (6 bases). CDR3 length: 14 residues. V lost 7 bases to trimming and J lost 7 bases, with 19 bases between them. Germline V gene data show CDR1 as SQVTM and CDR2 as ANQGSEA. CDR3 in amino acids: CSAQSGRGGEKLFF. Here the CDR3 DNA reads TGCAGCGCCCAAAGCGGCAGGGGAGGTGAAAAACTGTTTTTT.

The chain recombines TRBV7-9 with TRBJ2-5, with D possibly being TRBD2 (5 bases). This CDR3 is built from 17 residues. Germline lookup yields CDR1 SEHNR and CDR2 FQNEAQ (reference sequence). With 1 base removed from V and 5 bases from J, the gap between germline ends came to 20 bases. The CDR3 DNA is TGTGCCAGCAGCTTAGGAGAGGGTTTTTTGTTCATGGAGACCCAGTACTTC. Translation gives CASSLGEGFLFMETQYF.

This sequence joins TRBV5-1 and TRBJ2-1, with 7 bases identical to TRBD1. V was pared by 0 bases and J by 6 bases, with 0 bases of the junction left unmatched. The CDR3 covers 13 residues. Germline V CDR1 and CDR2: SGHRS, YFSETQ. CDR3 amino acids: CASSLGQGNEQFF. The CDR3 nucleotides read TGCGCCAGCAGCTTGGGACAGGGCAATGAGCAGTTCTTC.

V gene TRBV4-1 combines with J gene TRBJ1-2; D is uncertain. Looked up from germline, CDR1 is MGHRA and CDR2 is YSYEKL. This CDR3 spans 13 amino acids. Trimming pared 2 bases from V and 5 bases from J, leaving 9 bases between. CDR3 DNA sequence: TGCGCCAGCAGCCAATTAGTCGGTTATGGCTACACCTTC. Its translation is CASSQLVGYGYTF.

The CDR3 spells CASSPEGGRLDTGELFF. The CDR3 DNA reads as TGTGCCAGCAGCCCCGAGGGCGGGAGGTTGGACACCGGGGAGCTGTTTTTT. The V gene is TRBV7-8, the J gene TRBJ2-2, with 8 nucleotides matching TRBD2. The CDR3 runs to 17 residues. With V trimmed by 5 bases and J by 3 bases, 11 bases remained unmatched. Germline CDR1 reads SGHVS; CDR2 reads FQNEAQ.

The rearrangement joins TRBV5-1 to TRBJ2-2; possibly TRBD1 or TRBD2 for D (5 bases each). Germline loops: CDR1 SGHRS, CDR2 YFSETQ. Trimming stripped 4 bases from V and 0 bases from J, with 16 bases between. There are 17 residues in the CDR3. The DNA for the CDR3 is TGCGCCAGCAGCCGACCTAAGGGACGGACGAACACCGGGGAGCTGTTTTTT. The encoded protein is CASSRPKGRTNTGELFF. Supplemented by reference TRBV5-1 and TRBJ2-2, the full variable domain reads KAGVTQTPRYLIKTRGQQVTLSCSPISGHRSVSWYQQTPGQGLQFLFEYFSETQRNKGNFPGRFSGRQFSNSRSEMNVSTLELGDSALYLCASSRPKGRTNTGELFFGEGSRLTVL.